The 25 T cell receptor beta chains below come from one sample, sequenced in a study of shared clonotypes between healthy human individuals. Sequenced by immunoSEQ multiplex PCR; TCRdb stores in-frame clones only, minus some. The repertoire has some 2 million clones, 85% to 95% of them found once; the top ten carry 0.95% to 1.5%. CD45RO negativity and positive selection for CCR7 defined naive CD8 cells, a population that excluded terminally differentiated effector memory CD45RA+ cells. The sequencing input was naive CD8+ T cells sorted from blood. The receptor set was obtained from a man between 18 and 35 years old in good health.

This rearrangement joins TRBV2 to TRBJ2-1; 10 bases match TRBD2. J gave up 6 bases and V 6 bases, and 11 bases lay outside the gene matches. From germline, CDR1 is SNHLY and CDR2 FYNNEI. This CDR3 region has 16 residues. The CDR3 DNA reads TGTGCCAGCAGCCTTCTTCTAGCGGGGGAAAGCAATGAGCAGTTCTTC. Translation gives CASSLLLAGESNEQFF.

The genes are TRBV6-6 and TRBJ2-2; 7 nucleotides align to TRBD1. The CDR3 contains 15 residues. Germline loops: CDR1 MNHNY, CDR2 SVGAGI (reference sequence). The V and J ends lost 2 bases and 4 bases, in that order; junction bases with no gene match: 4. CDR3 bases: TGTGCCAGCAGTTACGAAGGGGGCGGCACCGGGGAGCTGTTTTTT. This gives the protein CASSYEGGGTGELFF.

The chain has TRBV4-1 and TRBJ1-2; D is perhaps TRBD1 (5 bases). This CDR3 spans 15 amino acids. Deletions cut 4 bases from V and 0 bases from J, with 12 bases between. Looked up from germline, CDR1 is MGHRA and CDR2 is YSYEKL. In DNA, the CDR3 is TGCGCCAGCAGCCGAGGGGTCCAAGCTAACTATGGCTACACCTTC. It is translated as CASSRGVQANYGYTF.

The rearrangement links TRBV4-1 to TRBJ2-3; 11 nucleotides match TRBD2. The germline V gene has CDR1 MGHRA and CDR2 YSYEKL. V gave up 2 bases and J gave up 5 bases; unmatched junction bases: 6. The CDR3 loop spans 16 amino acids. The CDR3 sequence: CASSQISGGVEDTQYF. The DNA of the CDR3 is TGCGCCAGCAGCCAAATTAGCGGGGGGGTTGAAGATACGCAGTATTTT.

Only one count was recorded for this clone. The chain recombines TRBV5-5 with TRBJ2-7; D call uncertain. CDR1 and CDR2 (germline): SGHKS, YYEKEE (reference sequence). Trimming removed 0 bases from V and 0 bases from J, with 7 bases in between. CDR3 length: 14 residues. The CDR3 loop reads CASSLAYTSYEQYF. As DNA, the CDR3 is TGTGCCAGCAGCTTGGCCTACACCTCCTACGAGCAGTACTTC.

The chain uses TRBV5-1 and TRBJ2-7; D possibly corresponds to TRBD1 (6 bases). This CDR3 spans 14 amino acids. V was trimmed by 4 bases and J by 6 bases, leaving 17 bases between them. The germline gives CDR1 SGHRS, CDR2 YFSETQ. CDR3 loop: CASSSHRVEGEQYF. The CDR3 DNA reads as TGCGCCAGCAGCAGCCACAGGGTTGAAGGCGAGCAGTACTTC.

The CDR3 loop reads CASSTTALNTEAFF. CDR3 nucleotide sequence: TGCGCCAGCTCCACGACAGCTCTGAACACTGAAGCTTTCTTT. This chain links TRBV5-1 with TRBJ1-1, with D possibly matching TRBD1 (5 bases). The germline V gene encodes CDR1 SGHRS and CDR2 YFSETQ. There are 14 residues in the CDR3. Trimming shortened V by 7 bases and J by 0 bases, and 13 bases separated the two germline ends.

About this clone: The identical CDR3 is also encoded by other nucleotide sequences in the sample. The gene calls are TRBV7-9 and TRBJ1-1, with a possible D match to TRBD1 (5 bases). CDR1 and CDR2 (germline): SEHNR, FQNEAQ (reference sequence). Trimming stripped 5 bases from V and 8 bases from J, with 12 bases between. CDR3 length: 12 residues. The CDR3 DNA reads TGTGCCAGCAGCCCCGGGACGGCAGAAGCTTTCTTT. Translation gives CASSPGTAEAFF.

The rearrangement uses TRBV2 and TRBJ1-1, with D hard to call. The V gene lost 6 bases and the J gene lost 1 base, with 9 bases spanning the gap. In germline, CDR1 is SNHLY, CDR2 FYNNEI. The CDR3 loop spans 13 amino acids. In DNA, the CDR3 is TGTGCCAGCAGACTTGGGAGGAACACTGAAGCTTTCTTT. Translation: CASRLGRNTEAFF.

The V gene is TRBV28, the J gene TRBJ2-3; D is possibly TRBD1 (6 bases). This CDR3 has 14 residues. V was clipped by 3 bases and J by 10 bases, with 17 bases between them. CDR1 is MDHEN and CDR2 is SYDVKM in the germline V gene. This chain's CDR3 is CASSFRGQPTAQYF. The CDR3 nucleotides read TGTGCCAGCAGTTTTCGCGGACAGCCGACGGCGCAGTATTTT.

The table lists this clone with a few counts. The chain recombines TRBV28 with TRBJ2-7; D possibly corresponds to TRBD1 (6 bases). The CDR3 runs to 16 residues. The V end lost 2 bases, the J end lost 2 bases, and 16 bases lay between the germline ends. Looked up from germline, CDR1 is MDHEN and CDR2 is SYDVKM. CDR3 region: CASSLRKPYRAYEQYF. The CDR3 coding sequence is TGTGCCAGCAGTTTAAGAAAACCATACAGGGCCTACGAGCAGTACTTC.

V and J are TRBV6-5 and TRBJ1-1; D is perhaps TRBD1 (6 bases). The CDR3 contains 15 residues. The V end lost 0 bases, the J end lost 8 bases, and 16 bases lay between the germline ends. Germline CDR1 and CDR2: MNHEY and SVGAGI. CDR3 sequence reads: CASSYSKVGGAEAFF. CDR3 DNA sequence: TGTGCCAGCAGTTACTCTAAGGTCGGGGGCGCGGAAGCTTTCTTT.

This chain uses TRBV9 with TRBJ2-3; 7 bases are a match to TRBD2. J lost 4 bases, V lost 6 bases, and 8 bases had no gene match. The germline V gene has CDR1 SGDLS and CDR2 YYNGEE. The CDR3 is made up of 14 amino acids. CDR3 region: CASTFARGADTQYF. In DNA, the CDR3 is TGTGCCAGCACCTTCGCACGGGGGGCAGATACGCAGTATTTT.

V and J are TRBV19 and TRBJ2-7; 12 nucleotides align to TRBD1. Trimming at V came to 5 bases and at J to 5 bases, leaving 7 bases not matched to a gene. Germline V gene sequence: CDR1 LNHDA, CDR2 SQIVND (reference sequence). CDR3 size: 15 residues. Here the CDR3 reads CASSVGTGGFNEQYF. The CDR3 bases are TGTGCCAGTAGTGTCGGGACAGGGGGCTTTAACGAGCAGTACTTC. Combining the CDR3 with reference TRBV19 and TRBJ2-7 gives the whole variable domain DGGITQSPKYLFRKEGQNVTLSCEQNLNHDAMYWYRQDPGQGLRLIYYSQIVNDFQKGDIAEGYSVSREKKESFPLTVTSAQKNPTAFYLCASSVGTGGFNEQYFGPGTRLTVT.

The rearrangement uses TRBV27 and TRBJ2-3, with D possibly being TRBD2 (6 bases). Looked up from germline, CDR1 is MNHEY and CDR2 is SMNVEV (reference sequence). This CDR3 region has 14 residues. The V end lost 11 bases, the J end lost 6 bases, and 21 bases lay between the germline ends. CDR3 in amino acids: CAVSFRAGWDTQYF. CDR3 coding DNA: TGTGCCGTCTCCTTTAGGGCGGGATGGGATACGCAGTATTTT.

V and J are TRBV25-1 and TRBJ1-2; 10 bases are a match to TRBD1. The CDR3 extends over 17 amino acids. J was trimmed by 1 base and V by 5 bases; bases with no gene match: 10. From germline, CDR1 is MGHDK and CDR2 SYGVNS. The CDR3: CASSSPFGTGDNYGYTF. CDR3 in DNA: TGTGCCAGCAGTAGTCCCTTCGGGACAGGGGATAACTATGGCTACACCTTC.

This chain's CDR3 is CASSTQGFVVDEQFF. CDR3 DNA sequence: TGCGCCAGCAGCACCCAGGGGTTTGTAGTTGATGAGCAGTTCTTC. J is TRBJ2-1 and V is TRBV5-1; D may be TRBD1 (6 bases). Germline V gene data show CDR1 as SGHRS and CDR2 as YFSETQ. Trimming shortened V by 4 bases and J by 8 bases, and 19 bases separated the two germline ends. The CDR3 totals 15 residues.

The V and J genes are TRBV29-1 and TRBJ2-1, with 7 bases fitting TRBD1. J lost 7 bases, V lost 5 bases, and 8 bases had no gene match. Germline V CDR1 and CDR2: SQVTM, ANQGSEA. The CDR3 runs 13 residues. This chain's CDR3 is CSVTGTVLNEQFF. The CDR3 DNA sequence: TGCAGCGTTACTGGGACAGTCCTTAATGAGCAGTTCTTC.

The genes are TRBV4-1 and TRBJ1-2; maybe TRBD1 (6 bases). Germline V lookup: CDR1 MGHRA, CDR2 YSYEKL. CDR3 length: 13 amino acids. Between the trimmed V and J ends, which lost 10 bases and 6 bases, there was a span of 18 bases. The CDR3 DNA reads as TGCGCCACAACCCAAGGGGGGGTAAATGGCTACACCTTC. Translated, it gives CATTQGGVNGYTF.

The CDR3 DNA follows: TGTGCCAGTAGTCTGGTTTGGGGCGATGAGCAGTTCTTC. This translates into CASSLVWGDEQFF. The genes are TRBV19 and TRBJ2-1, with D tentatively TRBD1 (5 bases). CDR3 length: 13 amino acids. Germline V gene data show CDR1 as LNHDA and CDR2 as SQIVND (reference sequence). Trimming shortened V by 5 bases and J by 8 bases, and 13 bases separated the two germline ends. Full variable domain (rest looked up from reference TRBV19 and TRBJ2-1): DGGITQSPKYLFRKEGQNVTLSCEQNLNHDAMYWYRQDPGQGLRLIYYSQIVNDFQKGDIAEGYSVSREKKESFPLTVTSAQKNPTAFYLCASSLVWGDEQFFGPGTRLTVL.

This chain links TRBV6-5 with TRBJ2-7; 8 bases fit TRBD2. The germline V gene encodes CDR1 MNHEY and CDR2 SVGAGI. V lost 0 bases to trimming and J lost 1 base; unmatched junction nucleotides: 5. CDR3 length: 16 residues. CDR3 nucleotide sequence: TGTGCCAGCAGTTACTCGAGTAGCGGGGCTTCCTACGAGCAGTACTTC. Translated, it gives CASSYSSSGASYEQYF.

The chain joins TRBV4-1 to TRBJ2-7, with 10 positions matching TRBD2. Germline V gene lookup returns CDR1 MGHRA and CDR2 YSYEKL. Unmatched junction bases numbered 3, after V lost 1 base and J lost 3 bases. The CDR3 is 15 amino acids. The CDR3 here is CASSQVAGGVYEQYF. As DNA, the CDR3 is TGCGCCAGCAGCCAAGTAGCGGGGGGTGTCTACGAGCAGTACTTC.

CDR3 loop: CASSLEEYEQYF. In nucleotides, the CDR3 is TGTGCCAGCAGCTTAGAAGAGTACGAGCAGTACTTC. The chain uses TRBV7-9 and TRBJ2-7; D unclear. Germline CDR1 SEHNR, CDR2 FQNEAQ (reference sequence). There are 12 residues in the CDR3. With 1 base removed from V and 4 bases from J, the gap between germline ends came to 5 bases.

The chain joins TRBV2 to TRBJ2-3; D call uncertain. V dropped 1 base and J dropped 6 bases, with 14 bases sitting between them. Germline-derived CDR1 and CDR2 are SNHLY and FYNNEI. The CDR3 covers 15 residues. The CDR3 sequence is CASSEGNVVMDTQYF. The CDR3, as DNA: TGTGCCAGCAGTGAAGGGAATGTTGTTATGGATACGCAGTATTTT. The full variable domain, with the rest looked up from reference TRBV2 and TRBJ2-3, is EPEVTQTPSHQVTQMGQEVILRCVPISNHLYFYWYRQILGQKVEFLVSFYNNEISEKSEIFDDQFSVERPDGSNFTLKIRSTKLEDSAMYFCASSEGNVVMDTQYFGPGTRLTVL.

A word on this clone: This CDR3 is also generated by other DNA sequences in the sample. The chain joins TRBV19 to TRBJ1-1, with D possibly matching TRBD1 (6 bases). V was clipped by 3 bases and J by 0 bases, with 8 bases between them. CDR1 is LNHDA and CDR2 is SQIVND in the germline V gene (reference sequence). CDR3 length: 14 amino acids. Written as DNA, the CDR3 is TGTGCCAGTAGTATCCAGGGGTTGAACACTGAAGCTTTCTTT. Translating gives CASSIQGLNTEAFF.